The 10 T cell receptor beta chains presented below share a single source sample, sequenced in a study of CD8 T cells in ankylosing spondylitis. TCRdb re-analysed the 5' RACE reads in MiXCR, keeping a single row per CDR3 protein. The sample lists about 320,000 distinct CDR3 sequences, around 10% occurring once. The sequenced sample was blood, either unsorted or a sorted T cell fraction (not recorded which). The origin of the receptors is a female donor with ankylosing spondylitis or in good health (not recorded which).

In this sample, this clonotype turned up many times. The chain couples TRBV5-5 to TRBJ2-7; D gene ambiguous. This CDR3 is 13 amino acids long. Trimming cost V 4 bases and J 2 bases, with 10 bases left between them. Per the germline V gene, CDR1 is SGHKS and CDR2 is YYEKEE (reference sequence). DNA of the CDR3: TGTGCCAGCAGCCACAATCCGGCCTACGAGCAGTACTTC. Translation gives CASSHNPAYEQYF.

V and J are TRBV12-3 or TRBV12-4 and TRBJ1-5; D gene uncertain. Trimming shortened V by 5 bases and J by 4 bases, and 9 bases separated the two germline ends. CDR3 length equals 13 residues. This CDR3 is CASSGAWNQPQHF. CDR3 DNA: TGTGCCAGCAGTGGAGCCTGGAATCAGCCCCAGCATTTT.

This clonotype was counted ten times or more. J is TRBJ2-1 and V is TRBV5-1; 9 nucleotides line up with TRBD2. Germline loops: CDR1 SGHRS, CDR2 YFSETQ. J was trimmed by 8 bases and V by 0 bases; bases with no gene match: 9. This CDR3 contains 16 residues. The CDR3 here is CASSLVASGVLDEQFF. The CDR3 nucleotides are TGCGCCAGCAGCTTGGTGGCTAGCGGGGTCCTGGATGAGCAGTTCTTC.

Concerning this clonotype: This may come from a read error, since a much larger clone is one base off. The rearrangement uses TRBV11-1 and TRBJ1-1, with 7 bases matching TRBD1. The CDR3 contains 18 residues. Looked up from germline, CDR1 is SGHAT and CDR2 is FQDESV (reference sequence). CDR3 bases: TGTCCCAGCAGCTTAGACCCCCTTGACAGGGCGGAGAACACTGAAGCTTTCTTT. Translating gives CPSSLDPLDRAENTEAFF.

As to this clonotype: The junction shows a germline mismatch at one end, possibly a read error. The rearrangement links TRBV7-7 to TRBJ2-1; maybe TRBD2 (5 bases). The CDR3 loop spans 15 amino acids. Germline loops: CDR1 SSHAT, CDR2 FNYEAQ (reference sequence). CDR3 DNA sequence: TGTGCTAGCAGCTTAGCGCACAGCTTACACAATGAGCAGTTCTTC. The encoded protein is CASSLAHSLHNEQFF.

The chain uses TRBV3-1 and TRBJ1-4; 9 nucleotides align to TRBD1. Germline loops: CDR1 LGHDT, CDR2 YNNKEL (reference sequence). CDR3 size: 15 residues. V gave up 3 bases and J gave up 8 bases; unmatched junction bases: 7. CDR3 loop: CASSQGDREDEKLFF. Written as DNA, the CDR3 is TGTGCCAGCAGCCAGGGGGACAGGGAAGACGAAAAACTGTTTTTT. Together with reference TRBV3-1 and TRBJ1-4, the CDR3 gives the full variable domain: DTAVSQTPKYLVTQMGNDKSIKCEQNLGHDTMYWYKQDSKKFLKIMFSYNNKELIINETVPNRFSPKSPDKAHLNLHINSLELGDSAVYFCASSQGDREDEKLFFGSGTQLSVL.

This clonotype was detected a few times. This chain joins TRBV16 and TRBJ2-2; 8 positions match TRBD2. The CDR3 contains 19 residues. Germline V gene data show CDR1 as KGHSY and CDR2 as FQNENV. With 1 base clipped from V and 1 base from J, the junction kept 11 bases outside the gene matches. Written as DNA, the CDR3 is TGTGCCAGCAGCCAATGGGCCGGCGGCGGGGGGCTGAACACCGGGGAGCTGTTTTTT. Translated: CASSQWAGGGGLNTGELFF.

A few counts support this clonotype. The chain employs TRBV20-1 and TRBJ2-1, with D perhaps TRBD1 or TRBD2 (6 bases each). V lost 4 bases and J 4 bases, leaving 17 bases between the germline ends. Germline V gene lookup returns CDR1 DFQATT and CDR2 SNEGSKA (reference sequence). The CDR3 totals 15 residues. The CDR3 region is CSAKRRGGPYNEQFF. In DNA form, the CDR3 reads TGCAGTGCTAAGCGGAGAGGGGGGCCTTACAATGAGCAGTTCTTC.

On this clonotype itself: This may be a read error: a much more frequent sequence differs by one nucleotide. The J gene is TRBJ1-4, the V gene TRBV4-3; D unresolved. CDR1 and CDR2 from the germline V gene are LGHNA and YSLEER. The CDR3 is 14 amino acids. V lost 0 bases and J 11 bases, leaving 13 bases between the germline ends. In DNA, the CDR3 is TGCGCCAGCAGCCAAGAAACGGAGGAGAGGAAACTGTTTTTT. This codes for CASSQETEERKLFF.

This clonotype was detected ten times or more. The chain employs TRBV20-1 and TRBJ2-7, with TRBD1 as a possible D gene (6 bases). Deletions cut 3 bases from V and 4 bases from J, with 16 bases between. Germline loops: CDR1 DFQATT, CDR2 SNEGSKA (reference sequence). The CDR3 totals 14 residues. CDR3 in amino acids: CSARETRGSYEQYF. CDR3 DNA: TGCAGTGCTAGGGAAACCAGGGGATCTTACGAGCAGTACTTC.